Shown below are 3 T cell receptor beta chains from a single sample sequenced in a study of CD8 T cells in Susac syndrome. Random hexamers were used to reverse transcribe roughly 0.45 to 1 ug of RNA. From the immunoSEQ multiplex PCR reads, TCRdb called clonotypes with MiXCR, one entry per CDR3 protein. This sample has just over 150,000 distinct CDR3 sequences, with roughly 95% found just once. The specimen sequenced was CD8+ T cells from PBMCs. The source of these receptors is a human donor with multiple sclerosis.

The chain carries TRBV30 and TRBJ2-1, with 10 bases identical to TRBD2. CDR1 and CDR2 from the germline V gene are GTSNPN and SVGIG (reference sequence). With V trimmed by 0 bases and J by 8 bases, 4 bases remained unmatched. This CDR3 region has 14 residues. This CDR3 reads CAWSVSGGADEQFF. The DNA of the CDR3 is TGTGCCTGGAGTGTAAGCGGGGGGGCCGATGAGCAGTTCTTC.

The chain couples TRBV29-1 to TRBJ1-1, with a tentative D call TRBD1 (6 bases). Germline V gives CDR1 SQVTM, CDR2 ANQGSEA. The CDR3 has 15 residues. V lost 7 bases and J 11 bases, leaving 29 bases between the germline ends. CDR3 DNA: TGCAGCGCAAGAGGTACAGGGAAAGGAGTGCCAAGGGCTTTCTTT. Protein product: CSARGTGKGVPRAFF.

The table lists this clonotype with a count of one. The chain carries TRBV19 and TRBJ1-1; D gene unclear. CDR1 is LNHDA and CDR2 is SQIVND in the germline V gene (reference sequence). The CDR3 contains 15 residues. The V end was cut by 5 bases, the J end by 4 bases, with 17 bases between. Here the CDR3 reads CASSPTSHRTTEAFF. In DNA, the CDR3 is TGTGCCAGTAGTCCAACGAGCCACCGGACCACTGAAGCTTTCTTT.